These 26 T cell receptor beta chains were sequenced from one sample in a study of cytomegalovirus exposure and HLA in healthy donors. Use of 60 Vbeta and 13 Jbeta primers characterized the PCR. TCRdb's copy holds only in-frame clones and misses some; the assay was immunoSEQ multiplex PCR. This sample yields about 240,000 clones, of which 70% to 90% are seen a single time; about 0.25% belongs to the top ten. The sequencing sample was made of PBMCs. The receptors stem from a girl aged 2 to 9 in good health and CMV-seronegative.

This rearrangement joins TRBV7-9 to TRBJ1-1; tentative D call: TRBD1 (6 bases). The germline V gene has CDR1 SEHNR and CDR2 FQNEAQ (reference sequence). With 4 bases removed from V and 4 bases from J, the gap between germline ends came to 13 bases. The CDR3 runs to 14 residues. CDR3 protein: CASSSHQGSTEAFF. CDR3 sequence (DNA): TGTGCCAGCAGCTCACATCAGGGGAGCACTGAAGCTTTCTTT.

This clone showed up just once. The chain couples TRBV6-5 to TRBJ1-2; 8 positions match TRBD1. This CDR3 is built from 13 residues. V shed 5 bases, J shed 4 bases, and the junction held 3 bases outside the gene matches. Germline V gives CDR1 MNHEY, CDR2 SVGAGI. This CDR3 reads CASSTTGAYGYTF. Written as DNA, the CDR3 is TGTGCCAGCAGTACGACAGGGGCCTATGGCTACACCTTC.

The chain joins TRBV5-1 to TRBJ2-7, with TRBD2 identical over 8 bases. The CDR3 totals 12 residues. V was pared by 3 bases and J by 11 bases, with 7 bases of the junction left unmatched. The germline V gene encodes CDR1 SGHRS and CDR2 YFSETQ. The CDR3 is CASSSAGGEEYF. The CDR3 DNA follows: TGCGCCAGCAGCTCGGCCGGGGGGGAGGAGTACTTC.

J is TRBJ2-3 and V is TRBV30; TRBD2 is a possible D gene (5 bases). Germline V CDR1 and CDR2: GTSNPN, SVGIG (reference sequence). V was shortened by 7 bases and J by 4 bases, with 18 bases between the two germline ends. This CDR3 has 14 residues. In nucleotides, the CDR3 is TGTGCCTTCCCCCTACCCCGAGGGCCAGATACGCAGTATTTT. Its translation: CAFPLPRGPDTQYF.

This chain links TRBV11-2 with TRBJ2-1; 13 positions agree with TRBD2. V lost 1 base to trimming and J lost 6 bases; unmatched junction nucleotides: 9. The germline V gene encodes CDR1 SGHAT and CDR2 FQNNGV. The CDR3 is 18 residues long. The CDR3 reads CASSLGHRTSGRGNEQFF. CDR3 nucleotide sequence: TGTGCCAGCAGCTTAGGCCATCGGACTAGCGGGAGAGGCAATGAGCAGTTCTTC.

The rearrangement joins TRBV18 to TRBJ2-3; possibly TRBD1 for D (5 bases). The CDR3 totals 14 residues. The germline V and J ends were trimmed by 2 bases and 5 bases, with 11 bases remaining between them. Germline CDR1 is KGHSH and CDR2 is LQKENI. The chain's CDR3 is CASSPSTGQDTQYF. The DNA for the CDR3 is TGTGCCAGCTCACCAAGCACTGGACAAGATACGCAGTATTTT.

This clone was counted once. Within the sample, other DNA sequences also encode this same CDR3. This CDR3 is CAWSVQGGNQPQHF. CDR3 nucleotides: TGTGCCTGGAGTGTTCAGGGGGGCAATCAGCCCCAGCATTTT. The genes are TRBV30 and TRBJ1-5; 7 positions match TRBD1. With 0 bases clipped from V and 2 bases from J, the junction kept 1 base outside the gene matches. Per germline, CDR1 GTSNPN and CDR2 SVGIG (reference sequence). This CDR3 region has 14 residues.

CDR3 nucleotide sequence: TGTGCCAGGGGGACGGGACTAGCGGGAGGAGTTACAATGAATGAGCAGTTCTTC. Translated, it gives CARGTGLAGGVTMNEQFF. This chain uses TRBV2 with TRBJ2-1, with 15 bases matching TRBD2. This CDR3 has 18 amino acids. Trimming took 9 bases from V and 7 from J; bases not matched to a gene: 16. CDR1 is SNHLY, CDR2 FYNNEI, per germline.

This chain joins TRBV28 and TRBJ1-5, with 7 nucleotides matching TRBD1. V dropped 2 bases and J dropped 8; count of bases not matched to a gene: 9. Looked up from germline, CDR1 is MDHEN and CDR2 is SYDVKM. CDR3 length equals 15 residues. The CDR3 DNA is TGTGCCAGCAGTTTAGCACAGGGGATGTATGAGCCCCAGCATTTT. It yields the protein CASSLAQGMYEPQHF.

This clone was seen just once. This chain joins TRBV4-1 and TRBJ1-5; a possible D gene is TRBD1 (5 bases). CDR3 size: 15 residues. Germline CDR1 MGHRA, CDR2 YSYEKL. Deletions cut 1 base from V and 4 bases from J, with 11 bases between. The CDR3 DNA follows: TGCGCCAGCAGCCAAGTCAGGGAGGCGAATCAGCCCCAGCATTTT. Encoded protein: CASSQVREANQPQHF.

CDR3 loop: CASSFWRGGPYEQYF. The DNA for the CDR3 is TGTGCCAGCAGCTTTTGGCGGGGGGGCCCCTACGAGCAGTACTTC. This sequence joins TRBV5-5 and TRBJ2-7, with 9 bases identical to TRBD2. This CDR3 comprises 15 residues. V trimming: 2 bases; J trimming: 2 bases; junction bases outside the gene matches: 5. Germline CDR1 is SGHKS and CDR2 is YYEKEE (reference sequence).

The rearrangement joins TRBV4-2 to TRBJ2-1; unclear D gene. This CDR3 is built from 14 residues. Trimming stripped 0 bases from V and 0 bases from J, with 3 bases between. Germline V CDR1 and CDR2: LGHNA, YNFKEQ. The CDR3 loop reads CASSQDYSYNEQFF. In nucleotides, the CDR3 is TGTGCCAGCAGCCAAGATTACTCCTACAATGAGCAGTTCTTC.

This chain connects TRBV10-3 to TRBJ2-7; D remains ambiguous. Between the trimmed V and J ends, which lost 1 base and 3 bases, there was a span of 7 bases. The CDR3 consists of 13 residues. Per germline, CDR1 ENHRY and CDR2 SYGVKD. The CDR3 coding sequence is TGTGCCATCAGTGAGTGGCCGCACTACGAGCAGTACTTC. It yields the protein CAISEWPHYEQYF.

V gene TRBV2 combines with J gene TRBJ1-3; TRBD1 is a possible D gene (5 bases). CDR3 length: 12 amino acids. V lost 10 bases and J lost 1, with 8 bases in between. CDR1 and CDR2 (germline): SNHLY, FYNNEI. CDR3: CATPGSGNTIYF. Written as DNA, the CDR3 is TGTGCCACCCCAGGGTCTGGAAACACCATATATTTT.

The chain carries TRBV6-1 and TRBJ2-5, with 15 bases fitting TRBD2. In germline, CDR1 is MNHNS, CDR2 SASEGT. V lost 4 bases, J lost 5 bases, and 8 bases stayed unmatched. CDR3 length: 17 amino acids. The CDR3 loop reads CASSATWTSGREETQYF. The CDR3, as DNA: TGTGCCAGCAGTGCCACCTGGACTAGCGGGAGGGAGGAGACCCAGTACTTC.

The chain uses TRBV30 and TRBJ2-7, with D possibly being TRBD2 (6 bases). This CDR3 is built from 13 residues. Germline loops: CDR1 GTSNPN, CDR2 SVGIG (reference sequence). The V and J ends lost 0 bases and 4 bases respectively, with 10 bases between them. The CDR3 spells CAWSVGTYYEQYF. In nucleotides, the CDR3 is TGTGCCTGGAGTGTGGGGACTTATTACGAGCAGTACTTC.

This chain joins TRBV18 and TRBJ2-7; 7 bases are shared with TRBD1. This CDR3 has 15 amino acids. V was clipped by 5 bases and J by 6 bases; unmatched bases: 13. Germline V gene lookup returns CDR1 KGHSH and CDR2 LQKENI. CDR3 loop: CASSTSQGVGREQYF. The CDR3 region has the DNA TGTGCCAGCTCAACTTCCCAGGGGGTGGGGCGCGAGCAGTACTTC.

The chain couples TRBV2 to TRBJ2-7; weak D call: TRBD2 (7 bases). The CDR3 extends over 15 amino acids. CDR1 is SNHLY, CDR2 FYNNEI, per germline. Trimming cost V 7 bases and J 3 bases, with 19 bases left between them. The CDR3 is CASILKGGELYEQYF. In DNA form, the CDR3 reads TGTGCCAGCATTCTAAAAGGGGGGGAACTCTACGAGCAGTACTTC.

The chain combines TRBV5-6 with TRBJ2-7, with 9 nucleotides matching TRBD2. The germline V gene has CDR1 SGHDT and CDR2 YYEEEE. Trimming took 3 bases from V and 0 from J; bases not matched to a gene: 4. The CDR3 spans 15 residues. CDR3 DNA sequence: TGTGCCAGCAGCTGGGGCGGGGGGGTCTCCTACGAGCAGTACTTC. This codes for CASSWGGGVSYEQYF. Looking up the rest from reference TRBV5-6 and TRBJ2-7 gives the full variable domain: DAGVTQSPTHLIKTRGQQVTLRCSPKSGHDTVSWYQQALGQGPQFIFQYYEEEERQRGNFPDRFSGHQFPNYSSELNVNALLLGDSALYLCASSWGGGVSYEQYFGPGTRLTVT.

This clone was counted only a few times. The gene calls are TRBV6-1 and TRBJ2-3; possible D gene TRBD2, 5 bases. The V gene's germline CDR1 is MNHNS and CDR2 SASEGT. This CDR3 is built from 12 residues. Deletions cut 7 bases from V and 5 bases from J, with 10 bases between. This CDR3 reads CASTREVDTQYF. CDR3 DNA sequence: TGTGCCAGCACTCGGGAAGTAGATACGCAGTATTTT.

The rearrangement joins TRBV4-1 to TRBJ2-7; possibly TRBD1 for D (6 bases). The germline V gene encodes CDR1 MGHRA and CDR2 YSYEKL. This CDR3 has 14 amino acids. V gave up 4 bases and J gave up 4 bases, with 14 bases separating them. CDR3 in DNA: TGCGCCAGCAGCCGAGTCGAGGGGGAGTACGAGCAGTACTTC. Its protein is CASSRVEGEYEQYF.

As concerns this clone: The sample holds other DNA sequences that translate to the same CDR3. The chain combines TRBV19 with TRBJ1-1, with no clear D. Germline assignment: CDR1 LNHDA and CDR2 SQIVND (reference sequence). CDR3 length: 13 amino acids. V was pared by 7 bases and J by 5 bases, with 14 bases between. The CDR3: CASTPSRVTEAFF. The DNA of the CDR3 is TGTGCCAGTACCCCGAGTCGAGTAACTGAAGCTTTCTTT.

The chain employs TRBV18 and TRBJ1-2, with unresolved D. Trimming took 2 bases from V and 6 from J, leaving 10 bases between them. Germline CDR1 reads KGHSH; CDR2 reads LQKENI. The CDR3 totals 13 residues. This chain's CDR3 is CASSPVEADGYTF. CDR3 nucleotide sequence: TGTGCCAGCTCACCAGTAGAGGCTGATGGCTACACCTTC.

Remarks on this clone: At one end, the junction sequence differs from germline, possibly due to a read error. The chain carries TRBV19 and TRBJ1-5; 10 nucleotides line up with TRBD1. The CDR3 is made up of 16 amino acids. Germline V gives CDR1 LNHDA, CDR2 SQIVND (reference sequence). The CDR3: CASSTAETGGKQPQHF. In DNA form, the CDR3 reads TGTGCCAGTAGTACCGCCGAGACAGGGGGCAAACAGCCCCAGCATTTT.

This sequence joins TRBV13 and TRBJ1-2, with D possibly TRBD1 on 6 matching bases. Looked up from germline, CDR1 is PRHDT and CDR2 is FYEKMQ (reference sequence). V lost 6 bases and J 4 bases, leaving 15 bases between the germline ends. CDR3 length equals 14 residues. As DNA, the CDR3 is TGTGCCAGCAGGAGGGGGGGACCCTTCTATGGCTACACCTTC. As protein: CASRRGGPFYGYTF.

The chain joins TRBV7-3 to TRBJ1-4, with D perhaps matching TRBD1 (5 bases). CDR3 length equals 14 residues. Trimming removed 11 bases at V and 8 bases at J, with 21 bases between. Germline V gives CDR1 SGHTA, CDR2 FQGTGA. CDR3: CALHPQGLGEKLFF. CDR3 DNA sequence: TGTGCCCTACACCCCCAGGGTTTAGGCGAAAAACTGTTTTTT.